The rows below give T cell receptor beta chains drawn from one sample of a study of T cells after posttransplantation cyclophosphamide. Assay used: immunoSEQ multiplex PCR; TCRdb lists only in-frame clones, some missing. The data contain tens of thousands of clones, 97% of them seen just once; the ten biggest clones take up about 0.12%. The sequenced sample was naive CD4+ T cells sorted from PBMCs. The receptors derive from a man aged 50 or older in good health, CMV-negative, and a related stem cell transplant donor. Both conserved end residues are part of each CDR3. The D gene is left open where the match is weak. Some rows mark clone size as missing; the rest say once, few, many or name a class of expanded clone.

cdr3_length: 16
d_call: TRBD2
j_call: TRBJ2-1
v_call: TRBV5-4
clone_size: NA
cdr3_aa: CASSLVSAGAYNEQFF
cdr3_nt: TGTGCCAGCAGCTTGGTCTCGGCGGGGGCCTACAATGAGCAGTTCTTC

cdr3_length: 15
d_call: NA
j_call: TRBJ1-2
v_call: TRBV18
clone_size: NA
cdr3_aa: CASSPLTGFNYGYTF
cdr3_nt: TGTGCCAGCTCACCCCTAACAGGCTTTAACTATGGCTACACCTTC

cdr3_length: 14
d_call: TRBD1
j_call: TRBJ2-7
v_call: TRBV5-6
clone_size: NA
cdr3_aa: CASSLTGGAYEQYF
cdr3_nt: TGTGCCAGCAGCTTGACAGGGGGCGCGTACGAGCAGTACTTC

cdr3_length: 16
d_call: TRBD2
j_call: TRBJ2-7
v_call: TRBV4-2
clone_size: NA
cdr3_aa: CASSHRTSGSIYEQYF
cdr3_nt: TGTGCCAGCAGCCACAGGACTAGCGGGAGTATTTACGAGCAGTACTTC

cdr3_length: 16
d_call: NA
j_call: TRBJ2-7
v_call: TRBV18
clone_size: NA
cdr3_aa: CASSVTRGALGVEQYF
cdr3_nt: TGTGCCAGCTCAGTTACCAGGGGAGCCTTAGGGGTCGAGCAGTACTTC

cdr3_length: 14
d_call: TRBD2
j_call: TRBJ2-3
v_call: TRBV7-3
clone_size: once
cdr3_aa: CASSLNAGVDTQYF
cdr3_nt: TGTGCCAGCAGCTTAAATGCGGGAGTAGATACGCAGTATTTT

cdr3_length: 16
d_call: TRBD1
j_call: TRBJ2-7
v_call: TRBV6-5
clone_size: NA
cdr3_aa: CASSYSPTGDSYEQYF
cdr3_nt: TGTGCCAGCAGTTACTCGCCGACAGGGGATTCCTACGAGCAGTACTTC

cdr3_length: 16
d_call: TRBD2
j_call: TRBJ2-1
v_call: TRBV5-1
clone_size: once
cdr3_aa: CASSGLAGGGNNEQFF
cdr3_nt: TGCGCCAGCAGCGGGCTAGCGGGGGGCGGAAATAATGAGCAGTTCTTC

cdr3_length: 15
d_call: TRBD1
j_call: TRBJ1-1
v_call: TRBV5-1
clone_size: NA
cdr3_aa: CASSPGTGWNTEAFF
cdr3_nt: TGCGCCAGCAGCCCGGGGACAGGGTGGAACACTGAAGCTTTCTTT

cdr3_length: 13
d_call: NA
j_call: TRBJ1-1
v_call: TRBV7-2
clone_size: NA
cdr3_aa: CASSPPLNTEAFF
cdr3_nt: TGTGCCAGCAGCCCCCCTCTGAACACTGAAGCTTTCTTT

cdr3_length: 14
d_call: TRBD1
j_call: TRBJ1-5
v_call: TRBV6-5
clone_size: NA
cdr3_aa: CASSAGQLNQPQHF
cdr3_nt: TGTGCCAGCAGTGCGGGACAGCTCAATCAGCCCCAGCATTTT

cdr3_length: 14
d_call: NA
j_call: TRBJ2-7
v_call: TRBV7-2
clone_size: NA
cdr3_aa: CASSLASLPYEQYF
cdr3_nt: TGTGCCAGCAGCTTAGCTAGTCTCCCCTACGAGCAGTACTTC

cdr3_length: 16
d_call: TRBD1
j_call: TRBJ2-3
v_call: TRBV5-6
clone_size: NA
cdr3_aa: CASSFGTGAGADTQYF
cdr3_nt: TGTGCCAGCAGCTTTGGGACAGGGGCTGGCGCAGATACGCAGTATTTT

cdr3_length: 15
d_call: NA
j_call: TRBJ1-3
v_call: TRBV7-3
clone_size: NA
cdr3_aa: CASSSGGPSGNTIHF
cdr3_nt: TGTGCCAGCAGTTCCGGGGGTCCGAGTGGAAACACCATACATTTT

cdr3_length: 15
d_call: TRBD2
j_call: TRBJ2-7
v_call: TRBV5-6
clone_size: NA
cdr3_aa: CASSLASGRDYEQYF
cdr3_nt: TGTGCCAGCAGCTTGGCTAGCGGGAGGGACTACGAGCAGTACTTC

cdr3_length: 16
d_call: TRBD1
j_call: TRBJ2-1
v_call: TRBV4-3
clone_size: NA
cdr3_aa: CASSQRPGQGAGEQFF
cdr3_nt: TGCGCCAGCAGCCAAAGACCGGGACAGGGGGCGGGTGAGCAGTTCTTC

cdr3_length: 17
d_call: NA
j_call: TRBJ1-3
v_call: TRBV29-1
clone_size: NA
cdr3_aa: CSVEPLGGPDSGNTIYF
cdr3_nt: TGCAGCGTTGAACCCTTAGGGGGTCCGGACTCTGGAAACACCATATATTTT

cdr3_length: 12
d_call: TRBD2
j_call: TRBJ2-3
v_call: TRBV2
clone_size: NA
cdr3_aa: CASNLAGDTQYF
cdr3_nt: TGTGCCAGCAATCTAGCGGGAGATACGCAGTATTTT

cdr3_length: 16
d_call: TRBD1
j_call: TRBJ1-5
v_call: TRBV18
clone_size: once
cdr3_aa: CASSPQDRNSNQPQHF
cdr3_nt: TGTGCCAGCTCACCCCAGGACAGGAATAGCAATCAGCCCCAGCATTTT

cdr3_length: 19
d_call: TRBD1
j_call: TRBJ2-6
v_call: TRBV19
clone_size: NA
cdr3_aa: CASSGSLDRDPGGANVLTF
cdr3_nt: TGTGCCAGTAGTGGAAGCTTGGACAGGGATCCTGGAGGGGCCAACGTCCTGACTTTC

cdr3_length: 16
d_call: NA
j_call: TRBJ1-4
v_call: TRBV6-6
clone_size: NA
cdr3_aa: CASSYTGTPTNEKLFF
cdr3_nt: TGTGCCAGCAGTTACACAGGGACGCCAACTAATGAAAAACTGTTTTTT

cdr3_length: 15
d_call: TRBD1
j_call: TRBJ1-1
v_call: TRBV4-1
clone_size: NA
cdr3_aa: CASSHQGGANTEAFF
cdr3_nt: TGCGCCAGCAGCCATCAAGGGGGCGCGAACACTGAAGCTTTCTTT

cdr3_length: 14
d_call: NA
j_call: TRBJ2-2
v_call: TRBV15
clone_size: NA
cdr3_aa: CATSRGQVTGELFF
cdr3_nt: TGTGCCACCAGCAGAGGACAGGTCACCGGGGAGCTGTTTTTT

cdr3_length: 17
d_call: TRBD2
j_call: TRBJ2-2
v_call: TRBV7-8
clone_size: NA
cdr3_aa: CASSFLPGLGTTGELFF
cdr3_nt: TGTGCCAGCAGCTTTTTACCGGGACTAGGAACCACCGGGGAGCTGTTTTTT

cdr3_length: 11
d_call: NA
j_call: TRBJ2-1
v_call: TRBV10-3
clone_size: NA
cdr3_aa: CATYAYNEQFF
cdr3_nt: TGTGCCACGTATGCCTACAATGAGCAGTTCTTC

cdr3_length: 12
d_call: NA
j_call: TRBJ1-5
v_call: TRBV7-2
clone_size: NA
cdr3_aa: CASSLDGQPQHF
cdr3_nt: TGTGCCAGCAGCTTAGACGGGCAGCCCCAGCATTTT

cdr3_length: 15
d_call: NA
j_call: TRBJ1-5
v_call: TRBV5-5
clone_size: NA
cdr3_aa: CASSPPSGGNQPQHF
cdr3_nt: TGTGCCAGCAGTCCTCCTTCCGGTGGCAATCAGCCCCAGCATTTT

cdr3_length: 13
d_call: NA
j_call: TRBJ1-2
v_call: TRBV2
clone_size: NA
cdr3_aa: CASRETSNHGYTF
cdr3_nt: TGTGCCAGCAGGGAGACTTCAAACCATGGCTACACCTTC

cdr3_length: 15
d_call: TRBD1
j_call: TRBJ1-4
v_call: TRBV18
clone_size: NA
cdr3_aa: CASSPTGNPNEKLFF
cdr3_nt: TGTGCCAGCTCACCGACAGGGAATCCCAATGAAAAACTGTTTTTT

cdr3_length: 14
d_call: NA
j_call: TRBJ1-2
v_call: TRBV2
clone_size: NA
cdr3_aa: CASGVLGGVDGYTF
cdr3_nt: TGTGCCAGCGGAGTTCTGGGAGGGGTGGATGGCTACACCTTC

cdr3_length: 15
d_call: NA
j_call: TRBJ2-7
v_call: TRBV4-2
clone_size: NA
cdr3_aa: CASSQGSGGDYEQYF
cdr3_nt: TGTGCCAGCAGCCAAGGGTCGGGGGGCGACTACGAGCAGTACTTC

cdr3_length: 13
d_call: TRBD1
j_call: TRBJ2-7
v_call: TRBV19
clone_size: NA
cdr3_aa: CASSDRASYEQYF
cdr3_nt: TGTGCCAGTTCGGACAGGGCCTCCTACGAGCAGTACTTC

cdr3_length: 17
d_call: NA
j_call: TRBJ2-3
v_call: TRBV5-1
clone_size: NA
cdr3_aa: CASSPRLGGANADTQYF
cdr3_nt: TGCGCCAGCAGCCCAAGGCTGGGGGGGGCTAACGCAGATACGCAGTATTTT

cdr3_length: 14
d_call: TRBD1
j_call: TRBJ2-7
v_call: TRBV5-4
clone_size: NA
cdr3_aa: CASSWGQGTYEQYF
cdr3_nt: TGTGCCAGCAGCTGGGGACAGGGAACCTACGAGCAGTACTTC

cdr3_length: 15
d_call: TRBD1
j_call: TRBJ1-2
v_call: TRBV19
clone_size: NA
cdr3_aa: CASSRGQGAFYGYTF
cdr3_nt: TGTGCCAGTAGTCGGGGACAGGGTGCGTTCTATGGCTACACCTTC

cdr3_length: 16
d_call: NA
j_call: TRBJ1-2
v_call: TRBV6-5
clone_size: NA
cdr3_aa: CASSYFLDSKVYGYTF
cdr3_nt: TGTGCCAGCAGTTACTTTCTGGACAGCAAAGTCTATGGCTACACCTTC